These 17 T cell receptor beta chains came from one sample sequenced in a study of glioma-infiltrating T cells after dendritic cell vaccination. Assay used: immunoSEQ multiplex PCR; TCRdb lists only in-frame clones, some missing. In the table there are about 49,000 clones, roughly 85% of which are singletons. The sample in question was blood, obtained before dendritic cell vaccination. The receptors shown here come from a human donor with glioblastoma.

The chain uses TRBV21-1 and TRBJ1-4; the table's TRBD1 call for D was not verified on the DNA. TRBV21-1 is a recognized pseudogene. The CDR3 consists of 19 residues. The CDR3 bases are TGTGCCAGCAGCAAAGCGAACGTGTGGGGGCATAGGACTAATGAAAAACTGTTTTTT. Its translation is CASSKANVWGHRTNEKLFF.

The V call is TRBV9, the J call TRBJ1-1; 8 bases agree with TRBD1. The V segment lost 4 bases and the J segment 5 bases; nucleotides outside the gene matches: 7. Germline assignment: CDR1 SGDLS and CDR2 YYNGEE. The CDR3 loop spans 14 amino acids. The CDR3 nucleotides read TGTGCCAGCAGCCTAGGACAGGGTTTTACTGAAGCTTTCTTT. Its protein product is CASSLGQGFTEAFF.

The chain carries TRBV27 and TRBJ2-3, with D perhaps matching TRBD2 (5 bases). The ends were cut back, 0 bases at V and 6 bases at J, with 10 bases in the middle. The CDR3 covers 14 residues. CDR1 MNHEY and CDR2 SMNVEV come from the germline V gene (reference sequence). The chain's CDR3 is CASSLSMRVDTQYF. CDR3 sequence (DNA): TGTGCCAGCAGTTTATCCATGAGGGTCGATACGCAGTATTTT.

The chain recombines TRBV7-6 with TRBJ2-7, with 10 nucleotides matching TRBD1. Germline values: CDR1 SGHVS, CDR2 FNYEAQ. The junction had 8 bases not matched to a gene; V was cut back by 5 bases and J by 4 bases. The length of the CDR3 is 15 residues. CDR3 coding DNA: TGTGCCAGCAGCCCCCGACAGGGGGCTTTGTACGAGCAGTACTTC. Its translation is CASSPRQGALYEQYF.

The chain has TRBV5-1 and TRBJ2-7; 7 bases align to TRBD2. V lost 5 bases, J lost 6 bases, and 11 bases stayed unmatched. Germline V CDR1 and CDR2: SGHRS, YFSETQ. This CDR3 spans 14 amino acids. In nucleotides, the CDR3 is TGCGCCAGCAGTGTGGCGGGAGACCAGGGCGAGCAGTACTTC. This codes for CASSVAGDQGEQYF.

The rearrangement uses TRBV5-5 and TRBJ1-2, with D possibly being TRBD1 (5 bases). The CDR3 sequence is 14 residues long. Per the germline V gene, CDR1 is SGHKS and CDR2 is YYEKEE (reference sequence). V lost 0 bases and J 4 bases, leaving 10 bases between the germline ends. The CDR3 sequence is CASSLGRGSYGYTF. CDR3 nucleotides: TGTGCCAGCAGCTTGGGGAGGGGATCCTATGGCTACACCTTC.

The chain couples TRBV7-3 to TRBJ2-5; 10 bases fit TRBD2. Germline trimming cut 5 bases from V and 5 bases from J; bases unmatched to any gene: 11. The CDR3 is 16 residues long. Looked up from germline, CDR1 is SGHTA and CDR2 is FQGTGA. The CDR3 nucleotides are TGTGCCAGCAGCAACGGCGCTAGCGGGAGACGGGAGACCCAGTACTTC. Translated, it gives CASSNGASGRRETQYF. The full variable domain, rest sourced from reference TRBV7-3 and TRBJ2-5, is GAGVSQTPSNKVTEKGKYVELRCDPISGHTALYWYRQSLGQGPEFLIYFQGTGAADDSGLPNDRFFAVRPEGSVSTLKIQRTERGDSAVYLCASSNGASGRRETQYFGPGTRLLVL.

CDR3 loop: CASSQGQGARGYTF. CDR3 coding DNA: TGCGCCAGCAGCCAGGGACAGGGGGCGCGTGGCTACACCTTC. The rearrangement links TRBV5-1 to TRBJ1-2; TRBD1 matches at 12 bases. Trimming at V came to 4 bases and at J to 7 bases, leaving 5 bases not matched to a gene. This CDR3 is 14 amino acids long. The germline gives CDR1 SGHRS, CDR2 YFSETQ.

The chain is built from TRBV7-2 and TRBJ1-5; unclear D gene. In germline, CDR1 is SGHTA, CDR2 FQGNSA. V was cut by 2 bases and J by 2 bases, with 10 bases left in between. The CDR3 loop spans 15 amino acids. CDR3 sequence reads: CASSLRREGNQPQHF. CDR3 nucleotides: TGTGCCAGCAGCTTAAGGAGGGAGGGCAATCAGCCCCAGCATTTT.

This clone appeared a few times. This chain links TRBV9 with TRBJ1-3, with D possibly being TRBD1 (6 bases). Germline V gene sequence: CDR1 SGDLS, CDR2 YYNGEE. V lost 4 bases and J 0 bases, leaving 14 bases between the germline ends. The CDR3 covers 16 residues. The CDR3 coding sequence is TGTGCCAGCAGCCCAAACACAGGGAGCTCTGGAAACACCATATATTTT. It yields the protein CASSPNTGSSGNTIYF.

The chain has TRBV30 and TRBJ2-7; TRBD1 is a possible D gene (6 bases). Deletions cut 2 bases from V and 5 bases from J, with 10 bases between. The CDR3 length is 12 residues. Germline CDR1 and CDR2: GTSNPN and SVGIG (reference sequence). The CDR3 region has the DNA TGTGCCTGGAGTTCTACAGGGAACGAGCAGTACTTC. Amino acid sequence: CAWSSTGNEQYF.

The CDR3 DNA is TGTGCAAGTCGTTTTAAGGGGGGGGTAGGCCCATACAATGAGCAGTTCTTC. Protein: CASRFKGGVGPYNEQFF. The rearrangement joins TRBV12-2 to TRBJ2-1; TRBD2 is taken as the D call from the table, unchecked against the DNA. TRBV12-2 represents a pseudogene. This CDR3 has 17 amino acids.

The chain combines TRBV21-1 with TRBJ1-2. TRBV21-1 is described as a pseudogene. The CDR3 is made up of 14 amino acids. The CDR3 region is CANLLREGGYGYTF. The CDR3 DNA sequence: TGTGCCAACTTATTAAGGGAGGGAGGCTATGGCTACACCTTC.

Only a few counts were recorded for this clone. This chain connects TRBV7-2 to TRBJ1-2; 11 bases agree with TRBD1. Germline lookup yields CDR1 SGHTA and CDR2 FQGNSA. The CDR3 length is 13 residues. The ends lost 4 bases at V and 7 bases at J; junction bases unmatched: 2. This CDR3 is CASSSDRGLGYTF. Here the CDR3 DNA reads TGTGCCAGCAGCTCGGACAGGGGGCTTGGCTACACCTTC.

Only one count was recorded for this clone. The rearrangement joins TRBV6-4 to TRBJ2-3, with 10 bases identical to TRBD2. Unmatched junction bases numbered 4, after V lost 3 bases and J lost 1 base. This CDR3 is built from 16 residues. The germline V gene has CDR1 MRHNA and CDR2 SNTAGT. CDR3 protein: CASSDRTSGGTDTQYF. CDR3 nucleotide sequence: TGTGCCAGCAGTGATCGGACTAGCGGAGGCACAGATACGCAGTATTTT.

CDR3 sequence (DNA): TGTGCCAGCAGCTTAGCTCGGACAGGGACATTTGAAGCTTTCTTT. This translates into CASSLARTGTFEAFF. The J gene is TRBJ1-1, the V gene TRBV7-8; 8 nucleotides agree with TRBD1. The CDR3 loop spans 15 amino acids. With V trimmed by 0 bases and J by 7 bases, 7 bases remained unmatched. Germline CDR1 SGHVS, CDR2 FQNEAQ.

The V call is TRBV30, the J call TRBJ2-2, with TRBD1 matching over 9 bases. The CDR3 runs to 13 residues. Germline V gene data show CDR1 as GTSNPN and CDR2 as SVGIG (reference sequence). With 6 bases clipped from V and 10 bases from J, the junction kept 9 bases outside the gene matches. The CDR3 here is CACTGGERPELFF. In DNA, the CDR3 is TGTGCCTGCACAGGGGGCGAAAGGCCGGAGCTGTTTTTT. The full variable domain, in which reference TRBV30 and TRBJ2-2 provide the parts outside the CDR3, is SQTIHQWPATLVQPVGSPLSLECTVEGTSNPNLYWYRQAAGRGLQLLFYSVGIGQISSEVPQNLSASRPQDRQFILSSKKLLLSDSGFYLCACTGGERPELFFGEGSRLTVL.